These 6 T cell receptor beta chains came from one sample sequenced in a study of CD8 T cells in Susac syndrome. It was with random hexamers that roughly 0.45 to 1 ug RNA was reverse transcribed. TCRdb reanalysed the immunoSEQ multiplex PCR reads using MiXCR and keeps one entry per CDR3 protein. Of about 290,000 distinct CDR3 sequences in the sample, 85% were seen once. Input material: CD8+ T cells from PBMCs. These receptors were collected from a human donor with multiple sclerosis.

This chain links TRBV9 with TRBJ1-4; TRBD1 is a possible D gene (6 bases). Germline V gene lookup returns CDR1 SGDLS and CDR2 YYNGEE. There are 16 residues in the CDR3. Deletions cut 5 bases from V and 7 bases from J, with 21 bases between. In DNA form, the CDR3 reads TGTGCCAGCAGTTGGGCAGGGGCAACGGGAGGTGAAAAACTGTTTTTT. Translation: CASSWAGATGGEKLFF.

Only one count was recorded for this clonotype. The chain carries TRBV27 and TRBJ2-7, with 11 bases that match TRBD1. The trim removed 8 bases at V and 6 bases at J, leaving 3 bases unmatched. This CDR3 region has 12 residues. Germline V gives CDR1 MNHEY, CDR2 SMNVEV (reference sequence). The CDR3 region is CASGTGGLEQYF. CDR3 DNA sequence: TGTGCCAGCGGGACAGGGGGTCTCGAGCAGTACTTC.

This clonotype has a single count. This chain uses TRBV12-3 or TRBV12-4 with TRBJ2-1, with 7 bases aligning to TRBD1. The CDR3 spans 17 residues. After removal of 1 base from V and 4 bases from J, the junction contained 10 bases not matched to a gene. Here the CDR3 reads CASSLGWARGIYNEQFF. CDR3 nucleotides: TGTGCCAGCAGTTTAGGATGGGCCAGGGGGATATACAATGAGCAGTTCTTC.

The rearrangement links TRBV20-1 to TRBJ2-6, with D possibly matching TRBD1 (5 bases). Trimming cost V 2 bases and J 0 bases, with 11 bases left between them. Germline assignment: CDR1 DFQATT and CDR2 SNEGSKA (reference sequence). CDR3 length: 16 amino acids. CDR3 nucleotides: TGCAGTGCTAGAAGGGGCTGGAGCTCTGGGGCCAACGTCCTGACTTTC. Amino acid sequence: CSARRGWSSGANVLTF.

CDR3 sequence (DNA): TGCAGTGCCCCACGAGGGAGGAGGGACGAGCAGTACTTC. Its translation: CSAPRGRRDEQYF. The chain combines TRBV20-1 with TRBJ2-7; maybe TRBD2 (6 bases). The CDR3 contains 13 residues. Germline CDR1 and CDR2: DFQATT and SNEGSKA (reference sequence). Trimming stripped 6 bases from V and 5 bases from J, with 17 bases between.

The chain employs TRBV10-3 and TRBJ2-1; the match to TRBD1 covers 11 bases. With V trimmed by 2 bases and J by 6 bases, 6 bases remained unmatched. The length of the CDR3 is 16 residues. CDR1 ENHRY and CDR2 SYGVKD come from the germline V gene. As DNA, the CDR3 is TGTGCCATCAGTGAGCCAGGGACAGGGGGGTCCAATGAGCAGTTCTTC. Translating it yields CAISEPGTGGSNEQFF.